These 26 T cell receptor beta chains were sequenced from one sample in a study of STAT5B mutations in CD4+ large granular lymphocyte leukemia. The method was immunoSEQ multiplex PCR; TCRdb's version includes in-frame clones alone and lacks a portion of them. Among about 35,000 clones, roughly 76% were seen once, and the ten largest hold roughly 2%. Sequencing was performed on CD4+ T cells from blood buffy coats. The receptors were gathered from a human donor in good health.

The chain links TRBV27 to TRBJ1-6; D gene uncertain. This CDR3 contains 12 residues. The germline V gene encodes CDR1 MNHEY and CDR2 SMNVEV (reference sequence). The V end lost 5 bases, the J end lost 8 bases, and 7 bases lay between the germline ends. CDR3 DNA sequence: TGTGCCAGCAGTATCGCGGATTCACCCCTCCACTTT. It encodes CASSIADSPLHF.

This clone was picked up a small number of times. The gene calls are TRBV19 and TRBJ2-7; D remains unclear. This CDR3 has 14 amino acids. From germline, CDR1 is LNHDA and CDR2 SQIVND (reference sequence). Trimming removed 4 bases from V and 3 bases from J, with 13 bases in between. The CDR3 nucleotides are TGTGCCAGTAGTAATCCGGGTCTAAACTACGAGCAGTACTTC. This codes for CASSNPGLNYEQYF.

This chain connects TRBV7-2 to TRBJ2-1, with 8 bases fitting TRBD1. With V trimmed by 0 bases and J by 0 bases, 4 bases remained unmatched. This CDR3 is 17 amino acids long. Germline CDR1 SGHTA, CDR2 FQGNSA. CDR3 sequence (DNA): TGTGCCAGCAGCTTAGCTCCTACAGGGGGCTCCTACAATGAGCAGTTCTTC. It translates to CASSLAPTGGSYNEQFF.

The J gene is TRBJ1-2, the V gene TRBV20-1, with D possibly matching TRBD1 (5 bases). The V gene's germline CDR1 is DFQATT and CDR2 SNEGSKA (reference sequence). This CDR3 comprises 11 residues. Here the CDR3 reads CRLGAHYGYTF. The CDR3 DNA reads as TGCAGGTTAGGGGCCCACTATGGCTACACCTTC.

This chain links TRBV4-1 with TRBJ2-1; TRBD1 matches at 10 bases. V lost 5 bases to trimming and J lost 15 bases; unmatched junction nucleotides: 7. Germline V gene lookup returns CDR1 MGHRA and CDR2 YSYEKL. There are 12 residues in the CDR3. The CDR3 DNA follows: TGCGCCAGCAGCTCCCTGACAGGGGGCTTGTTCTTC. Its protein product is CASSSLTGGLFF.

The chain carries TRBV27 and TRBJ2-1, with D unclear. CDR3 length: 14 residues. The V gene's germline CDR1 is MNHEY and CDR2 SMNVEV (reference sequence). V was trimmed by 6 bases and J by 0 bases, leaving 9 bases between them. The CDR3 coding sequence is TGTGCCAGCAGCGCGTGGAGCTCCTACAATGAGCAGTTCTTC. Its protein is CASSAWSSYNEQFF.

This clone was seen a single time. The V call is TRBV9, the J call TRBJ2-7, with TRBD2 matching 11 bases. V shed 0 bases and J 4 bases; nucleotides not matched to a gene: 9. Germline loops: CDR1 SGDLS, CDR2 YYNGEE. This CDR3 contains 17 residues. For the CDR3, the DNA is TGTGCCAGCAGCGTAGATGCGACTAGCGGGATTGTGTACGAGCAGTACTTC. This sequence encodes CASSVDATSGIVYEQYF.

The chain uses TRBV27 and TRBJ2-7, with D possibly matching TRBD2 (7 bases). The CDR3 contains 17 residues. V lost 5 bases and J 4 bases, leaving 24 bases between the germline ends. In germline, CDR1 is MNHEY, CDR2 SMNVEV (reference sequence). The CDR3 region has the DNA TGTGCCAGCAGTCTTTGGACGAGCACGGGGGGCCGGTACGAGCAGTACTTC. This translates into CASSLWTSTGGRYEQYF.

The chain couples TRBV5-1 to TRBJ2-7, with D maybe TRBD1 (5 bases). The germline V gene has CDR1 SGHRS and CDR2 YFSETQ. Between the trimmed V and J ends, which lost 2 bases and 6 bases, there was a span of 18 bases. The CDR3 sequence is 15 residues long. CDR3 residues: CASSFQQGPPGEQYF. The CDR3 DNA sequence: TGCGCCAGCAGCTTCCAGCAGGGCCCCCCTGGCGAGCAGTACTTC.

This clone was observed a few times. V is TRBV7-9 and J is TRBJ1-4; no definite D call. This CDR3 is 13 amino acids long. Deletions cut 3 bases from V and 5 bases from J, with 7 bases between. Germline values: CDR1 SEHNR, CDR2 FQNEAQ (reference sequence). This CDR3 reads CASSFSRNEKLFF. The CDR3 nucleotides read TGTGCCAGCAGCTTCAGTAGAAATGAAAAACTGTTTTTT.

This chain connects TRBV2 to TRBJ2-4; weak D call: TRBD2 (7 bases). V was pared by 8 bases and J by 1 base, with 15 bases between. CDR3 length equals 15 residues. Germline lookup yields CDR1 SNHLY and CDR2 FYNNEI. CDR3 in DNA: TGTGCCAGCGGGAGGGGGGCGCAGGCCAAAAACATTCAGTACTTC. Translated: CASGRGAQAKNIQYF.

CDR3 bases: TGTGCCAGCAGTGGCCAGGCTAATTCACCCCTCCACTTT. Protein product: CASSGQANSPLHF. The chain carries TRBV6-1 and TRBJ1-6, with D unresolved. Germline loops: CDR1 MNHNS, CDR2 SASEGT. CDR3 length: 13 amino acids. V was pared by 4 bases and J by 6 bases, with 7 bases between.

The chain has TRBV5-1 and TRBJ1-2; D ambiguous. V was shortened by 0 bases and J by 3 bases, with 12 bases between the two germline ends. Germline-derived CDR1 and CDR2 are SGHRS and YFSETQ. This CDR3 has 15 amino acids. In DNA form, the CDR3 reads TGCGCCAGCAGCTTGGGTTTAGGGTTGGACTATGGCTACACCTTC. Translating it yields CASSLGLGLDYGYTF.

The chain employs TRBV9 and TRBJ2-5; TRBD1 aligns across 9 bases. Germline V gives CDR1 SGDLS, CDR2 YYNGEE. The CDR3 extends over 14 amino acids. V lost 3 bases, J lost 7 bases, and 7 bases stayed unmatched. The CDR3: CASSAQPTGGTQYF. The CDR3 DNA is TGTGCCAGCAGCGCACAACCGACAGGGGGGACCCAGTACTTC.

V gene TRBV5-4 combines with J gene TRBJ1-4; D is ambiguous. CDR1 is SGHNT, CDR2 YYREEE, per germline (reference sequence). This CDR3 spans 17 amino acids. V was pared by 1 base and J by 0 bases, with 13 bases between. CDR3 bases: TGTGCCAGCAGCTTGCTCCCCCCAGGAGCAACTAATGAAAAACTGTTTTTT. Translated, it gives CASSLLPPGATNEKLFF.

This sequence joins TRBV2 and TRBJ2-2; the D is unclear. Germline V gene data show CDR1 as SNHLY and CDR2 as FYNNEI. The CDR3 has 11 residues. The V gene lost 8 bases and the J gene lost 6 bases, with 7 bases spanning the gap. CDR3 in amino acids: CASVRAGELFF. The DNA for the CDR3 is TGTGCCAGCGTAAGGGCCGGGGAGCTGTTTTTT.

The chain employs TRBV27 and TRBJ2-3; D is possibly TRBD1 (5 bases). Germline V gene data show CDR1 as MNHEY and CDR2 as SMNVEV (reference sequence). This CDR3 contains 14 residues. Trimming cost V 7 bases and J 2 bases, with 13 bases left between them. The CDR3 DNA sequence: TGTGCCAGCAAACTGACAGAACCCACAGATACGCAGTATTTT. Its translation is CASKLTEPTDTQYF.

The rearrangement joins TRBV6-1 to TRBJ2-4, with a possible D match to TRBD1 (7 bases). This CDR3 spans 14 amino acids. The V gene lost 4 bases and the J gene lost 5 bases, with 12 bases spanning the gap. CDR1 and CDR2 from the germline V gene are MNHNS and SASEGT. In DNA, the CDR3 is TGTGCCAGCAGTGTAGGAGGGGGCGAAAACATTCAGTACTTC. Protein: CASSVGGGENIQYF.

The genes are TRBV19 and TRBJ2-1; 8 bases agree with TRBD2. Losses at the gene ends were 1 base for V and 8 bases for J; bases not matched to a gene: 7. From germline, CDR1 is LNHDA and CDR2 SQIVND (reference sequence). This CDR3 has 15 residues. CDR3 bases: TGTGCCAGTAGTATAGGAGGCGGGAGGTTCGATGAGCAGTTCTTC. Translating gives CASSIGGGRFDEQFF.

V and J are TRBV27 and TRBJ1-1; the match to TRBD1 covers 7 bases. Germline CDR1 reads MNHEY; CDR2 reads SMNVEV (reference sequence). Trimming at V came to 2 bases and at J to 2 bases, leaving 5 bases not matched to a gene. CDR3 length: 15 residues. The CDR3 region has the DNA TGTGCCAGCAGTTTACTCCGACAGGGAAACACTGAAGCTTTCTTT. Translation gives CASSLLRQGNTEAFF.

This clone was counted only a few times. This CDR3 reads CASRDASSYGYTF. CDR3 bases: TGTGCCAGCCGGGATGCTTCCTCATATGGCTACACCTTC. J is TRBJ1-2 and V is TRBV6-1, with D hard to call. This CDR3 has 13 residues. Per the germline V gene, CDR1 is MNHNS and CDR2 is SASEGT. V gave up 8 bases and J gave up 5 bases, with 15 bases separating them.

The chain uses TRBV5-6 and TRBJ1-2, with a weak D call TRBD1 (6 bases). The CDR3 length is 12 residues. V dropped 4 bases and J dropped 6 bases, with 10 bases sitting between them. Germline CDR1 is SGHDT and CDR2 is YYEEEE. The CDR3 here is CASSNTGHGYTF. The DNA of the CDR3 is TGTGCCAGCAGCAATACAGGGCATGGCTACACCTTC.

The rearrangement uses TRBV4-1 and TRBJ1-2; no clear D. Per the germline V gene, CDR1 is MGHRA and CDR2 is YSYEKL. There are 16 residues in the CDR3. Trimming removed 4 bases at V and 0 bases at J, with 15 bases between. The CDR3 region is CASSPTNAGANYGYTF. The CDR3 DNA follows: TGCGCCAGCAGCCCAACTAACGCAGGAGCTAACTATGGCTACACCTTC.

In nucleotides, the CDR3 is TGTGCCAGCAGCCAGACAGGGGGTAGCGGCTACACCTTC. This codes for CASSQTGGSGYTF. The V and J genes are TRBV5-5 and TRBJ1-2; 9 bases match TRBD1. Germline V CDR1 and CDR2: SGHKS, YYEKEE (reference sequence). J was trimmed by 8 bases and V by 4 bases; bases with no gene match: 6. CDR3 length equals 13 residues.

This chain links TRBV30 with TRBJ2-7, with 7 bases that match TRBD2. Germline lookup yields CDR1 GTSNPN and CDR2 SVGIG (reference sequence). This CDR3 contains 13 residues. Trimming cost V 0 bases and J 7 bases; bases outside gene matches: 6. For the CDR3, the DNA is TGTGCCTGGAGTGTACTAAGGGAGGGGGAGCAGTACTTC. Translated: CAWSVLREGEQYF.

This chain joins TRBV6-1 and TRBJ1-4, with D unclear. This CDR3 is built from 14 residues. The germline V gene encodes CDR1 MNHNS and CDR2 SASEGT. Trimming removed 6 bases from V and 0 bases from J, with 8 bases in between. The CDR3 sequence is CASSRHPTNEKLFF. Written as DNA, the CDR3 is TGTGCCAGCAGCAGACACCCAACTAATGAAAAACTGTTTTTT.